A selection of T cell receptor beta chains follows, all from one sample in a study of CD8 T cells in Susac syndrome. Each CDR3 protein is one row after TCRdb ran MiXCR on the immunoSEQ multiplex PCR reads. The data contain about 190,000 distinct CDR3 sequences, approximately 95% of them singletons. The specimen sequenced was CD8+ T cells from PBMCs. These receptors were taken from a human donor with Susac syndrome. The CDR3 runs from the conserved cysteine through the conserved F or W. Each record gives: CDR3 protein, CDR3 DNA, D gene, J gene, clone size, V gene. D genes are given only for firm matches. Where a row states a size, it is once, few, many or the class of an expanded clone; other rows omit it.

CAWSRTSGDYPYLREQFF | TGTGCCTGGAGTAGGACTAGCGGAGACTACCCTTACCTCAGGGAGCAGTTCTTC | TRBD2 | TRBJ2-1 | NA | TRBV30
CASSPMDETQYF | TGTGCCAGCTCACCAATGGACGAGACCCAGTACTTC | NA | TRBJ2-5 | NA | TRBV18
CSVEGGAGELFF | TGCAGCGTTGAAGGTGGGGCCGGGGAGCTGTTTTTT | NA | TRBJ2-2 | NA | TRBV29-1
CSVELLAGKSYEQYF | TGCAGCGTTGAATTACTAGCGGGAAAAAGCTACGAGCAGTACTTC | TRBD2 | TRBJ2-7 | NA | TRBV29-1
CASSYTQQETQYF | TGTGCCAGCAGTTACACCCAACAAGAGACCCAGTACTTC | NA | TRBJ2-5 | NA | TRBV6-6
CATSDAVRGDNQPQHF | TGTGCCACCAGTGACGCGGTCAGGGGGGACAATCAGCCCCAGCATTTT | TRBD1 | TRBJ1-5 | NA | TRBV24-1
CASSLESGGAYNEQFF | TGTGCCAGCAGTTTAGAGAGCGGGGGGGCCTACAATGAGCAGTTCTTC | TRBD2 | TRBJ2-1 | NA | TRBV12-3/TRBV12-4
CSAIAGGTEAFF | TGCAGTGCTATTGCTGGTGGGACTGAAGCTTTCTTT | NA | TRBJ1-1 | NA | TRBV20-1
CASSGSGQGARGQYF | TGCGCCAGCAGCGGATCGGGACAGGGGGCGCGCGGGCAGTACTTC | TRBD1 | TRBJ2-7 | NA | TRBV5-1
CSARDGTGHYGYTF | TGCAGTGCTAGAGATGGGACAGGGCACTATGGCTACACCTTC | TRBD1 | TRBJ1-2 | NA | TRBV20-1
CASSIVLNTEAFF | TGTGCCAGTAGTATTGTCTTGAACACTGAAGCTTTCTTT | NA | TRBJ1-1 | NA | TRBV19
CASSLDRGVLQETQYF | TGTGCCAGCAGCTTAGACAGGGGGGTACTCCAAGAGACCCAGTACTTC | TRBD1 | TRBJ2-5 | NA | TRBV12-3/TRBV12-4
CASSQAGSPYTEQFF | TGTGCCAGCAGCCAAGCTGGTTCCCCTTACACTGAGCAGTTCTTC | NA | TRBJ2-1 | NA | TRBV14
CSAWFASKQETQYF | TGCAGTGCTTGGTTCGCTAGTAAGCAAGAGACCCAGTACTTC | NA | TRBJ2-5 | once | TRBV20-1
CSARDQVYTQYF | TGCAGTGCTAGAGATCAAGTTTATACGCAGTATTTT | NA | TRBJ2-3 | NA | TRBV20-1
CASSSKLPTTVNTGELFF | TGTGCCAGCAGTTCGAAACTACCTACGACAGTAAACACCGGGGAGCTGTTTTTT | NA | TRBJ2-2 | once | TRBV5-4
CASSEGTGYSNQPQHF | TGTGCCAGCAGTGAAGGGACAGGGTATAGCAATCAGCCCCAGCATTTT | TRBD1 | TRBJ1-5 | NA | TRBV6-1
CSARDVAYEQYF | TGCAGTGCTAGAGATGTGGCCTACGAGCAGTACTTC | NA | TRBJ2-7 | NA | TRBV20-1
CASSLSPGEGYGYTF | TGTGCCAGCAGCTTAAGCCCAGGGGAGGGCTATGGCTACACCTTC | NA | TRBJ1-2 | NA | TRBV13
CAWSVLRVPSGANVLTF | TGTGCCTGGAGTGTATTACGCGTCCCCTCTGGGGCCAACGTCCTGACTTTC | NA | TRBJ2-6 | NA | TRBV30
CSARVGTSGSTEQFF | TGCAGTGCTAGAGTGGGGACTAGCGGGAGTACTGAGCAGTTCTTC | TRBD2 | TRBJ2-1 | NA | TRBV20-1
CAISALPSGQVDEQYF | TGTGCCATCAGTGCACTTCCTAGCGGCCAGGTCGACGAGCAGTACTTC | TRBD2 | TRBJ2-7 | NA | TRBV10-3
CASRTLAGEISDTQYF | TGTGCCAGCAGGACACTAGCGGGAGAGATCTCAGATACGCAGTATTTT | TRBD2 | TRBJ2-3 | NA | TRBV7-9
CASSQERRDRDEKLFF | TGTGCCAGCAGCCAAGAAAGACGGGACAGGGATGAAAAACTGTTTTTT | TRBD1 | TRBJ1-4 | once | TRBV3-1
CSARTWEPGYGYTF | TGCAGTGCTAGAACATGGGAGCCGGGGTATGGCTACACCTTC | NA | TRBJ1-2 | NA | TRBV20-1
CASSVRTGIGEQYF | TGTGCCAGCAGCGTCAGGACAGGGATAGGCGAGCAGTACTTC | TRBD1 | TRBJ2-7 | NA | TRBV9
CASSSGSTSNEQFF | TGTGCCAGCAGCTCCGGGTCCACCTCCAATGAGCAGTTCTTC | NA | TRBJ2-1 | NA | TRBV7-3
CASSLMTRADTQYF | TGTGCCAGCAGTTTAATGACTAGAGCAGATACGCAGTATTTT | NA | TRBJ2-3 | NA | TRBV12-3/TRBV12-4
CSAKRGAGTNTGELFF | TGCAGTGCTAAAAGGGGGGCAGGGACTAACACCGGGGAGCTGTTTTTT | NA | TRBJ2-2 | NA | TRBV20-1
CASNEREDKDTQYF | TGTGCCAGCAACGAGCGGGAGGATAAAGATACGCAGTATTTT | TRBD2 | TRBJ2-3 | NA | TRBV7-9
CASSPGQASVETQYF | TGTGCCAGCAGCCCGGGACAGGCAAGTGTAGAGACCCAGTACTTC | TRBD1 | TRBJ2-5 | NA | TRBV28
CASSALAGVLSSTDTQYF | TGTGCCAGCAGCGCGCTAGCGGGAGTCTTATCTAGCACAGATACGCAGTATTTT | TRBD2 | TRBJ2-3 | NA | TRBV9
CAWSSRQGANEQYF | TGTGCCTGGAGCTCCCGACAGGGGGCAAACGAGCAGTACTTC | TRBD1 | TRBJ2-7 | NA | TRBV30
CASSFRGQSRTREQFF | TGTGCCAGCAGTTTCAGGGGACAGAGCAGAACTCGTGAGCAGTTCTTC | TRBD1 | TRBJ2-1 | NA | TRBV13
CASGKGVTNQPQHF | TGTGCCAGTGGAAAGGGGGTAACGAATCAGCCCCAGCATTTT | NA | TRBJ1-5 | NA | TRBV9
CASQLGGGNNEQFF | TGTGCCAGCCAACTCGGGGGCGGAAACAATGAGCAGTTCTTC | NA | TRBJ2-1 | NA | TRBV9
CSAAMRSGWGGEQYF | TGCAGTGCTGCCATGCGATCGGGCTGGGGAGGCGAGCAGTACTTC | NA | TRBJ2-7 | NA | TRBV20-1
CASSTGSSYEQYF | TGTGCCAGTAGTACAGGTAGCTCCTACGAGCAGTACTTC | NA | TRBJ2-7 | few | TRBV19
CASSLFRTASPVQPQHF | TGTGCCAGCAGCTTATTTCGCACAGCTTCCCCTGTCCAGCCCCAGCATTTT | NA | TRBJ1-5 | NA | TRBV7-8
CSVAEGSGNTIYF | TGCAGCGTCGCAGAGGGTTCTGGAAACACCATATATTTT | NA | TRBJ1-3 | NA | TRBV29-1
CASSPEGSAQETQYF | TGTGCCAGCAGCCCAGAGGGCTCAGCTCAAGAGACCCAGTACTTC | NA | TRBJ2-5 | NA | TRBV11-2
CSARNQGARDGYTF | TGCAGTGCTAGAAATCAGGGGGCGAGGGATGGCTACACCTTC | TRBD1 | TRBJ1-2 | NA | TRBV20-1
CASSEEGNYEQYF | TGTGCCAGCAGTGAAGAAGGGAACTACGAGCAGTACTTC | NA | TRBJ2-7 | NA | TRBV2
CASRPYQGQYF | TGTGCCAGTCGACCGTATCAGGGGCAGTACTTC | NA | TRBJ2-7 | NA | TRBV2
CASSGENMYEQYF | TGTGCCAGCTCAGGGGAAAACATGTACGAGCAGTACTTC | NA | TRBJ2-7 | NA | TRBV18
CASSQAGDGYTF | TGTGCCAGCAGCCAGGCCGGGGATGGCTACACCTTC | NA | TRBJ1-2 | few | TRBV7-9
CASRLGATGELFF | TGTGCCAGCAGACTTGGAGCCACCGGGGAGCTGTTTTTT | NA | TRBJ2-2 | NA | TRBV5-6
CASSPRGRDKIKSGANVLTF | TGTGCCAGCAGCCCTAGGGGCAGGGACAAGATAAAATCTGGGGCCAACGTCCTGACTTTC | NA | TRBJ2-6 | NA | TRBV3-1
CATSRDGRPYEQYF | TGTGCCACCAGCAGAGATGGCAGGCCCTACGAGCAGTACTTC | NA | TRBJ2-7 | NA | TRBV15
CASSVEGAGGETQYF | TGTGCCAGCAGCGTTGAGGGGGCAGGAGGGGAGACCCAGTACTTC | NA | TRBJ2-5 | NA | TRBV9
CASSSRQGASETQYF | TGTGCCAGCAGCTCTCGACAGGGGGCCTCTGAGACCCAGTACTTC | TRBD1 | TRBJ2-5 | NA | TRBV11-2
CASREVAVRTVRTQYF | TGCGCCAGCAGGGAGGTAGCGGTGAGGACCGTAAGGACCCAGTACTTC | NA | TRBJ2-5 | NA | TRBV5-1
CASSLEGTDPYEQYF | TGCGCCAGCAGCTTGGAGGGGACAGACCCCTACGAGCAGTACTTC | TRBD1 | TRBJ2-7 | NA | TRBV5-1
CATSDVTSDRQETQYF | TGTGCCACCAGTGATGTAACTAGCGACCGGCAAGAGACCCAGTACTTC | TRBD2 | TRBJ2-5 | NA | TRBV24-1
CASSDLTGTSGYNEQFF | TGCGCCAGCAGTGACCTGACCGGGACTAGCGGTTACAATGAGCAGTTCTTC | TRBD2 | TRBJ2-1 | NA | TRBV10-2
CSTTQGGRGYTF | TGCAGCACCACACAGGGGGGACGTGGCTACACCTTC | TRBD1 | TRBJ1-2 | once | TRBV20-1
CASSRPGQNYGYTF | TGTGCCAGCAGCCGTCCGGGACAGAACTATGGCTACACCTTC | TRBD1 | TRBJ1-2 | NA | TRBV9
CASSLGWGGLVSEQFF | TGTGCCAGCAGCTTAGGCTGGGGGGGACTAGTTTCTGAGCAGTTCTTC | TRBD2 | TRBJ2-1 | NA | TRBV7-2
CRIHPTSGNTYNEQFF | TGCAGAATACATCCTACTAGCGGAAATACCTACAATGAGCAGTTCTTC | TRBD2 | TRBJ2-1 | NA | TRBV20-1